The clone carrying this T cell receptor beta chain was recorded only once. Its antigen is unidentified. These data are taken from a study of CD8 T cells in ankylosing spondylitis. Study results and caveats: In peripheral blood, disease-linked CD8+ clones occurred at relatively low frequencies. A motif of seven or eight highly homologous TCR beta variants was seen as apparently characteristic of ankylosing spondylitis blood.

The authors made TCR beta libraries by quantitative 5'-RACE with molecular barcodes. TCRdb re-called the 5' RACE reads with MiXCR, one entry per CDR3 protein. This sample yields almost 400,000 distinct CDR3 sequences, of which 20% to 25% are seen a single time; roughly a sixth belongs to the top ten. Germline V gene lookup returns CDR1 MGHDK and CDR2 SYGVNS. V lost 0 bases, J lost 6 bases, and 4 bases stayed unmatched. This CDR3 is built from 15 residues. The specimen sequenced was blood, either unsorted or a sorted T cell fraction (not recorded which). The chain employs TRBV25-1 and TRBJ2-2; 7 bases line up with TRBD2. The clonotype originates from a male donor with ankylosing spondylitis. As DNA, the CDR3 is TGTGCCAGCAGTGAATATGGGGGGGGGTCCGGGGAGCTGTTTTTT. It encodes CASSEYGGGSGELFF.